This T cell receptor beta chain was identified in a study of blood T cell repertoires in COVID-19. About the study: Whether acute or convalescent, the COVID-19 samples came from the United States, Italy and Spain. Sources were T cells, B-cell-depleted T cells, or PBMCs; the material itself was cDNA or gDNA.

In the study's own analysis: Reference gene primer amplification gave nucleated cell count estimates. Only in-frame clones appear in the TCRdb table, and some are missing; sequencing was by immunoSEQ multiplex PCR. V, J and clone size derive from that table, while D and trimming were established from the DNA sequence. The table shows approximately 300,000 clones, with 85% to 90% occurring only once. This CDR3 is 13 amino acids long. Germline V gene lookup returns CDR1 SGHTA and CDR2 FQGTGA. Trimming took 3 bases from V and 8 from J; bases not matched to a gene: 1. Participant age was about 18 to 89 years, and participants resided in fewer than 25 US areas.

The gene calls are TRBV7-3 and TRBJ1-4, with 9 bases identical to TRBD1. This clonotype originated in a woman aged 18-29 years with acute COVID-19. The sequenced sample was PBMCs or T cells enriched from blood (not recorded which). CDR3 sequence (DNA): TGTGCCAGCAGCTTCGACAGGGGGGAAAAACTGTTTTTT. As protein: CASSFDRGEKLFF. Combining the CDR3 with reference TRBV7-3 and TRBJ1-4 gives the whole variable domain GAGVSQTPSNKVTEKGKYVELRCDPISGHTALYWYRQSLGQGPEFLIYFQGTGAADDSGLPNDRFFAVRPEGSVSTLKIQRTERGDSAVYLCASSFDRGEKLFFGSGTQLSVL.